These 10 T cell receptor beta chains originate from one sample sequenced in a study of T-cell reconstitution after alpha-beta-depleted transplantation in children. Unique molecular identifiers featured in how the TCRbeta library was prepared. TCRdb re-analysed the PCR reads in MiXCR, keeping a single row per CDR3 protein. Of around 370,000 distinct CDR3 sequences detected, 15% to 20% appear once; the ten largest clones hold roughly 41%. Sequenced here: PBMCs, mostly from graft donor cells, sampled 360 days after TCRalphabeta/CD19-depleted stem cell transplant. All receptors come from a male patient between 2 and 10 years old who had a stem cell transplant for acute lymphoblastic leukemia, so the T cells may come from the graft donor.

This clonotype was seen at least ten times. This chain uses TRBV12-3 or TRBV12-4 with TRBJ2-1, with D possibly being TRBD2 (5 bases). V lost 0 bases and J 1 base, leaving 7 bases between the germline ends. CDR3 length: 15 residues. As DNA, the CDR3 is TGTGCCAGCAGTTTAGCGGGAGTTTCCTACAATGAGCAGTTCTTC. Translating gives CASSLAGVSYNEQFF.

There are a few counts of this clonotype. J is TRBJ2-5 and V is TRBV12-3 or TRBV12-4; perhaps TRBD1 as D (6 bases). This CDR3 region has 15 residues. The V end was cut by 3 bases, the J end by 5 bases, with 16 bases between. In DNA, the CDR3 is TGTGCCAGCAGTTTCGGTAGGGGGACGGGGGAGACCCAGTACTTC. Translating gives CASSFGRGTGETQYF.

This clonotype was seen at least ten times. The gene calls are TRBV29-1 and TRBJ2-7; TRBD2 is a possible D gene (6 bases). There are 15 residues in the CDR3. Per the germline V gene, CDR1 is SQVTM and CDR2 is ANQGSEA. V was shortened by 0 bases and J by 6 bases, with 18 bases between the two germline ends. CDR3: CSVEDGGTFDSEQYF. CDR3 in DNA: TGCAGCGTTGAAGATGGAGGGACTTTCGACTCCGAGCAGTACTTC.

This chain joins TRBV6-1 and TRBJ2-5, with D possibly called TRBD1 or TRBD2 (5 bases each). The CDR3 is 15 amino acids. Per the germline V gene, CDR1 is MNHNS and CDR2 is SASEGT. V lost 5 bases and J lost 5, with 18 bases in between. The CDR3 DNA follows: TGTGCCAGCAGTCCCCCTGGGGGAGCGGCGGAGACCCAGTACTTC. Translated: CASSPPGGAAETQYF.

CDR3 sequence (DNA): TGTGCCAGCAGTCCGTGGGTTAGCGGGAAGCGAACCGGGGAGCTGTTTTTT. Its protein is CASSPWVSGKRTGELFF. This chain uses TRBV28 with TRBJ2-2; 8 bases line up with TRBD2. The germline gives CDR1 MDHEN, CDR2 SYDVKM. This CDR3 has 17 amino acids. The ends lost 5 bases at V and 5 bases at J; junction bases unmatched: 13.

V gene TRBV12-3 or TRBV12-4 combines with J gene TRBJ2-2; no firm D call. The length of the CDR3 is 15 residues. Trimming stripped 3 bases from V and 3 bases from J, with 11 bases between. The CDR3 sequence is CASSLVSGHTGELFF. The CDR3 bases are TGTGCCAGCAGTTTGGTATCGGGTCACACCGGGGAGCTGTTTTTT.

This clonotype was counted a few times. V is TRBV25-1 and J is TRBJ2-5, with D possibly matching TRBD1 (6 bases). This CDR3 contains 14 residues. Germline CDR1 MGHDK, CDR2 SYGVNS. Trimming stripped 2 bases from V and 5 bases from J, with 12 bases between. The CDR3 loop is CASSEVGGGETQYF. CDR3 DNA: TGTGCCAGCAGTGAAGTAGGGGGTGGGGAGACCCAGTACTTC.

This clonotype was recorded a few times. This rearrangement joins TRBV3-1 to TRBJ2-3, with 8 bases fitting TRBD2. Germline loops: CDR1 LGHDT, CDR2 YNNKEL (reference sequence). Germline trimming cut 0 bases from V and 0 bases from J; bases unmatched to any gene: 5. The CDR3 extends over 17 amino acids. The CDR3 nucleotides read TGTGCCAGCAGCCAAGACCCGAGCGGGAGAAGCACAGATACGCAGTATTTT. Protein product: CASSQDPSGRSTDTQYF.

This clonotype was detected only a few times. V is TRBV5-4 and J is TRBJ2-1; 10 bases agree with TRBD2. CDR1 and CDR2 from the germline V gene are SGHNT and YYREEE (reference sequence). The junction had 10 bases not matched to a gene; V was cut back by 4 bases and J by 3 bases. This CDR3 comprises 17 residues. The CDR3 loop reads CASSPERTSGYYNEQFF. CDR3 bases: TGTGCCAGCAGCCCCGAACGGACTAGCGGATACTACAATGAGCAGTTCTTC.

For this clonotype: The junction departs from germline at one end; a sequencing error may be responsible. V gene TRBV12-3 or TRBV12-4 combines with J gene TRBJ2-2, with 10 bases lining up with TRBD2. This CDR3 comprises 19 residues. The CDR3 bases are TGTGCCTGCAGTATAAGGGACGTCCATAGCGGGAGGAGTACCGGGGAGCTGTTTTTT. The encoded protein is CACSIRDVHSGRSTGELFF.